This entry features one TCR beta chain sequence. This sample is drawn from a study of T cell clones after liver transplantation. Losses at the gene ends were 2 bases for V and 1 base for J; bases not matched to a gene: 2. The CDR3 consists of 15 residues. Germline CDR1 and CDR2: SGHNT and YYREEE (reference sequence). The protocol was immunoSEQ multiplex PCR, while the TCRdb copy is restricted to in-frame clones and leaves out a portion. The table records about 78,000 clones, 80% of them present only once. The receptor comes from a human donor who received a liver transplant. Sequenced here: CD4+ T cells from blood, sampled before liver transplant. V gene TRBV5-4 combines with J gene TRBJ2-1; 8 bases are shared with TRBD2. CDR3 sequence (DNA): TGTGCCAGCAGCTTTAGCGGGGCTTCCTACAATGAGCAGTTCTTC. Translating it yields CASSFSGASYNEQFF.